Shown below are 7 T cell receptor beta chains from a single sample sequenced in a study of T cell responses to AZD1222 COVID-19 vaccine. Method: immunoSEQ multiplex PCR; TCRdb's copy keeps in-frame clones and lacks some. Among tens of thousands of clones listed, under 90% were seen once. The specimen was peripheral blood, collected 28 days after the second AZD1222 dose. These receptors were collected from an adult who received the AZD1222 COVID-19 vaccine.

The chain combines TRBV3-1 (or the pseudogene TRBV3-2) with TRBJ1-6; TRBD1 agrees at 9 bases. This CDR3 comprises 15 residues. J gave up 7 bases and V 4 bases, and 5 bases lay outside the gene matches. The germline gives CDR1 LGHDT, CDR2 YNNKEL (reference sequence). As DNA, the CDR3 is TGTGCCAGCAGCCTCGGGACAGGGAACAATTCACCCCTCCACTTT. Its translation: CASSLGTGNNSPLHF.

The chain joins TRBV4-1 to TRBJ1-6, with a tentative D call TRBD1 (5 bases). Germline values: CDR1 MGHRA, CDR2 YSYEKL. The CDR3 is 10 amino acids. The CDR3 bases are TGCGCATCGGGGCTGTCACCCCTCCACTTT. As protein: CASGLSPLHF.

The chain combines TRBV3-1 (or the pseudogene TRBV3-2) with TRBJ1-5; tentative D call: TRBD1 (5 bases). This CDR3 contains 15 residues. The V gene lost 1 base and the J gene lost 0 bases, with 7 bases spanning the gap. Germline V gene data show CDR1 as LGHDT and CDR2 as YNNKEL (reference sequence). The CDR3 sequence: CASSQGGISNQPQHF. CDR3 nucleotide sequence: TGTGCCAGCAGCCAAGGGGGGATTAGCAATCAGCCCCAGCATTTT.

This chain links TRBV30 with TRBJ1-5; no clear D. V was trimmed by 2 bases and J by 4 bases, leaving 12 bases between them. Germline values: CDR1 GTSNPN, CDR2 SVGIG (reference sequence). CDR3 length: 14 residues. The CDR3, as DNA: TGTGCCTGGAGTCCAACTACCCGTAATCAGCCCCAGCATTTT. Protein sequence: CAWSPTTRNQPQHF. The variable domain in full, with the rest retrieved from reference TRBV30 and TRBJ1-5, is SQTIHQWPATLVQPVGSPLSLECTVEGTSNPNLYWYRQAAGRGLQLLFYSVGIGQISSEVPQNLSASRPQDRQFILSSKKLLLSDSGFYLCAWSPTTRNQPQHFGDGTRLSIL.

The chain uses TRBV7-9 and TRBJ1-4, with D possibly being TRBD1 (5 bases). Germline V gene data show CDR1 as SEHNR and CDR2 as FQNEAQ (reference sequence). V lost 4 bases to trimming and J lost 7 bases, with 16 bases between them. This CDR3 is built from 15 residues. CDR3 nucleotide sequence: TGTGCCAGCAGCTCGGCGGGACGGAGTAGTGAAAAACTGTTTTTT. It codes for CASSSAGRSSEKLFF.

CDR3 residues: CASSMGSGGSYEQYF. Here the CDR3 DNA reads TGTGCCAGTAGTATGGGTAGCGGTGGCTCCTACGAGCAGTACTTC. The chain carries TRBV19 and TRBJ2-7; D possibly corresponds to TRBD2 (6 bases). This CDR3 is built from 15 residues. Germline V gene sequence: CDR1 LNHDA, CDR2 SQIVND (reference sequence). Trimming left V 3 bases short and J 0 bases short, with 12 bases between.

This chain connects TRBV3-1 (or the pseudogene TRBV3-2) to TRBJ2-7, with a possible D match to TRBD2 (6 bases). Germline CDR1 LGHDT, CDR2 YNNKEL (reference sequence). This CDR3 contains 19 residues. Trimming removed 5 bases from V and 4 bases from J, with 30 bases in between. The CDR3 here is CASSDDRDLIPKPWYEQYF. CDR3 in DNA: TGTGCCAGCAGCGATGACCGGGACTTGATCCCTAAGCCATGGTACGAGCAGTACTTC.